This T cell receptor beta chain was recorded in a study of shared clonotypes between healthy human individuals. Study-wide findings and caveats: Among donors, the sharing of clonotypes was expected to be influenced by sequencing depth.

Researchers partitioned CD4+ cells into CD45RA+ naive and CD45RA-negative memory subsets. This clone occurred a few times. Antigen: not known. Several immunoSEQ 96-well plates shared each subset's DNA, each plate a replicate. TCRdb's copy holds only in-frame clones and misses some; the assay was immunoSEQ multiplex PCR. Found here are some 900,000 clones, approximately 80% of them singletons; the top ten hold around 1.4%. Material for sequencing was memory CD4+ T cells sorted from blood. Subset meaning: CD45RA-negative fraction. This sequence was found in a man aged 18 to 29 in good health.

For the CDR3, the DNA is TGCGCCAGCAGCCAAGATCTGACAGATACGCAGTATTTT. Its translation: CASSQDLTDTQYF. This sequence joins TRBV4-3 and TRBJ2-3, with unresolved D. Deletions cut 0 bases from V and 3 bases from J, with 4 bases between. Germline loops: CDR1 LGHNA, CDR2 YSLEER. This CDR3 comprises 13 residues.